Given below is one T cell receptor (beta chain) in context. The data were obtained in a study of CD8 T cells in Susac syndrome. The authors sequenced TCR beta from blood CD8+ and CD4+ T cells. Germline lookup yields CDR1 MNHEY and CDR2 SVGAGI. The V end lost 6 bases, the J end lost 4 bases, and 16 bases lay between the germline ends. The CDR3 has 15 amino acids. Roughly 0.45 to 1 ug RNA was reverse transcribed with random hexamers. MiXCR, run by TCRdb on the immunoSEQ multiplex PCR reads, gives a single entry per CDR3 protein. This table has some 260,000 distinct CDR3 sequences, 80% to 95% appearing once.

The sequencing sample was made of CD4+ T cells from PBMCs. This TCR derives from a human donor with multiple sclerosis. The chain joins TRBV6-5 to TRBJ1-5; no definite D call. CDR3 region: CASRRTEYPNQPQHF. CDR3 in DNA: TGTGCCAGCAGACGGACGGAGTACCCTAATCAGCCCCAGCATTTT.